This T cell receptor (beta chain) was sequenced during a study of cytomegalovirus exposure and HLA in healthy donors. Study details: One earlier analysis, a look at 150 million to 200 million T cells, found some 100 million unique TCR beta sequences.

Concerning this clone itself: The antigen remains undetermined.

PCR was performed using 60 Vbeta and 13 Jbeta primers. Only in-frame clones appear in the TCRdb table, and some are missing; sequencing was by immunoSEQ multiplex PCR. The sample includes about 160,000 clones, 65% to 85% seen only once; the top ten take around 6.9%. V was pared by 5 bases and J by 6 bases, with 5 bases of the junction left unmatched. Per germline, CDR1 LNHDA and CDR2 SQIVND (reference sequence). The CDR3 runs 13 residues. Broader study findings: Excluded: some indistinguishable V segments such as TRBV6-2 and TRBV6-3.

Source material: PBMCs. This TCR derives from a male donor in good health and CMV-seropositive. The V call is TRBV19, the J call TRBJ2-7; 9 bases match TRBD2. The DNA for the CDR3 is TGTGCCAGTAGTCCTAGCGGGGCGGGCGAGCAGTACTTC. Translated, it gives CASSPSGAGEQYF.